The present T cell receptor beta chain was sequenced within a study of beta chain features in type 1 diabetes. Every bit of the isolated RNA underwent reverse transcription, so sequencing read expressed TCRB transcripts. The table came from immunoSEQ multiplex PCR; TCRdb's copy has only in-frame clones and leaves some out. Among 400,000 to 600,000 clones, 30% were seen once, and the ten largest hold more than 0.055%. V gave up 4 bases and J gave up 2 bases; unmatched junction bases: 10. The V gene's germline CDR1 is SQVTM and CDR2 ANQGSEA. The CDR3 runs 15 residues. The TCR was taken from a man aged 18 to 35 in good health. The chain links TRBV29-1 to TRBJ2-7; 8 bases map to TRBD2. The material sequenced was naive CD4+ T cells from blood. Here the CDR3 reads CSVATGGTVTYEQYF. The CDR3 DNA sequence: TGCAGCGTTGCGACGGGGGGGACCGTTACCTACGAGCAGTACTTC.